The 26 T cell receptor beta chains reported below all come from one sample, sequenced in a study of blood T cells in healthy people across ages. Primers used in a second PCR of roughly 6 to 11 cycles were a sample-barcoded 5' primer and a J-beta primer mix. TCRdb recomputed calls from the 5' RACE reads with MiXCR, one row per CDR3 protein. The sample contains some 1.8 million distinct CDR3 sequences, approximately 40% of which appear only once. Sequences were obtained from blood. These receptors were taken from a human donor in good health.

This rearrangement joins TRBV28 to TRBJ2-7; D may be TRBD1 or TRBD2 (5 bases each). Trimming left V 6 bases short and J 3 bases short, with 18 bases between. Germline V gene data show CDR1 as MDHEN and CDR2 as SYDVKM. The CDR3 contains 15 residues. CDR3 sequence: CASSKRGLLYYEQYF. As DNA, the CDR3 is TGTGCCAGCAGCAAACGGGGCCTGCTATACTACGAGCAGTACTTC.

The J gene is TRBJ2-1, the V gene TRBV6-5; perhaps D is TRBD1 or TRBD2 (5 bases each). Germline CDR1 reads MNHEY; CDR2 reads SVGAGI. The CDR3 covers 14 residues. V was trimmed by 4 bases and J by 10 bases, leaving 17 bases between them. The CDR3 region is CASSLHRDPYEQFF. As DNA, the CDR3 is TGTGCCAGCAGTTTACATCGGGACCCTTACGAGCAGTTCTTC.

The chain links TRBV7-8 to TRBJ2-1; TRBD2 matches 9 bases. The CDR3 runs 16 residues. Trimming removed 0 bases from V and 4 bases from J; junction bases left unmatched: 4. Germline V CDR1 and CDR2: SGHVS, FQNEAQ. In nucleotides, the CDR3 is TGTGCCAGCAGCTTAGCTAGCGGGGGAGGTTACAATGAGCAGTTCTTC. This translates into CASSLASGGGYNEQFF.

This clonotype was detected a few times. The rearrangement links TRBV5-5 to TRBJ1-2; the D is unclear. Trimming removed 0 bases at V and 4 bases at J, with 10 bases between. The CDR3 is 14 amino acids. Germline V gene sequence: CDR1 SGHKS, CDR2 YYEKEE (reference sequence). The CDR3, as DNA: TGTGCCAGCAGCTTGGTCCCGGCGGGCTATGGCTACACCTTC. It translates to CASSLVPAGYGYTF.

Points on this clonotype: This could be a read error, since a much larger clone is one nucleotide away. CDR3 DNA: TGTGCCAGCATCCCACGCCGGAATTATAATTCACCCCTCCACTTT. Translating gives CASIPRRNYNSPLHF. This chain joins TRBV7-9 and TRBJ1-6; no definite D call. V lost 7 bases to trimming and J lost 4 bases, with 14 bases between them. CDR1 and CDR2 from the germline V gene are SEHNR and FQNEAQ (reference sequence). This CDR3 spans 15 amino acids.

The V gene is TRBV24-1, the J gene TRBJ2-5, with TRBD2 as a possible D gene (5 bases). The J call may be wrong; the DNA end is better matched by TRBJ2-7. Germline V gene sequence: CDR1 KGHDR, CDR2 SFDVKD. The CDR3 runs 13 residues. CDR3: CATSDPRGLEQYF. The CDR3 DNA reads TGTGCCACCAGTGATCCCCGAGGACTCGAGCAGTACTTC.

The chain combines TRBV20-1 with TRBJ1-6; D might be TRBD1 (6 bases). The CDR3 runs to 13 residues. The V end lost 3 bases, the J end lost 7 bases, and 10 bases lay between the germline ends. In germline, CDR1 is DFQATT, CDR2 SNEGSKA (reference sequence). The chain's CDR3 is CSASRDTNSPLHF. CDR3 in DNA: TGCAGTGCTAGCAGGGACACCAATTCACCCCTCCACTTT.

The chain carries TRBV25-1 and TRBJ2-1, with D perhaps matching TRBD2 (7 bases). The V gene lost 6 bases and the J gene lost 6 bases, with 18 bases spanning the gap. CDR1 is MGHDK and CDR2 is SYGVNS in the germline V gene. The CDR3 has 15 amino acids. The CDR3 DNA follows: TGTGCCAGCAGGGGAACAGGGAGGGGAAGCAATGAGCAGTTCTTC. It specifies CASRGTGRGSNEQFF.

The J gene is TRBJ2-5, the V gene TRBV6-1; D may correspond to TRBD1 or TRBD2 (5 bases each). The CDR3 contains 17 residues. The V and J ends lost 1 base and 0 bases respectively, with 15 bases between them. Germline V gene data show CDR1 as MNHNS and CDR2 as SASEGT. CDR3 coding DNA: TGTGCCAGCAGTGAAGAATGGGACCCTGGGTACCAAGAGACCCAGTACTTC. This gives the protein CASSEEWDPGYQETQYF.

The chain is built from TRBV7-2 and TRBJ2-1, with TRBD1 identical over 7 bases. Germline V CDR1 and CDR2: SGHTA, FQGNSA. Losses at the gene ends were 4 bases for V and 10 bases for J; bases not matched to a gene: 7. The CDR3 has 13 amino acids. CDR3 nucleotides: TGTGCCAGCAGCTCCGACAGGGAAAGAGAGCAGTTCTTC. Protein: CASSSDREREQFF.

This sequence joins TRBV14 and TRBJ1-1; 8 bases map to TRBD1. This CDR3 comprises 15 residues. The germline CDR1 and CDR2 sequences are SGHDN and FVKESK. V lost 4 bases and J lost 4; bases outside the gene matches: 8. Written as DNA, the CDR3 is TGTGCCAGCAGCCCTTGGACAGGGCGTATCACTGAAGCTTTCTTT. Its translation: CASSPWTGRITEAFF.

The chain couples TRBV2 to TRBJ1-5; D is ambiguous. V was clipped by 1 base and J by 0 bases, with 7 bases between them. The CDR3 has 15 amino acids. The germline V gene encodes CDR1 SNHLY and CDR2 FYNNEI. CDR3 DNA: TGTGCCAGCAGTGAAGGACATGGTAGCAATCAGCCCCAGCATTTT. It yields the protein CASSEGHGSNQPQHF. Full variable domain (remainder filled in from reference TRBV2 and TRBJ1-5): EPEVTQTPSHQVTQMGQEVILRCVPISNHLYFYWYRQILGQKVEFLVSFYNNEISEKSEIFDDQFSVERPDGSNFTLKIRSTKLEDSAMYFCASSEGHGSNQPQHFGDGTRLSIL.

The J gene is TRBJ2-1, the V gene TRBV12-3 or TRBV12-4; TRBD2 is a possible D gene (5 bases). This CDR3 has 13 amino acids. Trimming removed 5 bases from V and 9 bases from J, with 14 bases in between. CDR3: CASSPEPSGEQFF. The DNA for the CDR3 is TGTGCCAGCAGTCCTGAACCAAGCGGTGAGCAGTTCTTC.

The chain's CDR3 is CAISWTSGEQFF. The CDR3 nucleotides are TGTGCCATCAGCTGGACTAGCGGGGAGCAGTTCTTC. The genes are TRBV10-3 and TRBJ2-1, with 11 nucleotides matching TRBD2. V trimming: 6 bases; J trimming: 10 bases; junction bases outside the gene matches: 2. Germline loops: CDR1 ENHRY, CDR2 SYGVKD. The CDR3 has 12 residues.

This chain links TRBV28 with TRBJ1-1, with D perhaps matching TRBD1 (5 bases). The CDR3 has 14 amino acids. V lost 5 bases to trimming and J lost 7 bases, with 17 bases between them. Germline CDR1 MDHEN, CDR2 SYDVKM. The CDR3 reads CASSDRLGRNEAFF. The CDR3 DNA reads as TGTGCCAGCAGTGATCGACTGGGACGGAATGAAGCTTTCTTT. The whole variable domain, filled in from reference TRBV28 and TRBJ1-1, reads DVKVTQSSRYLVKRTGEKVFLECVQDMDHENMFWYRQDPGLGLRLIYFSYDVKMKEKGDIPEGYSVSREKKERFSLILESASTNQTSMYLCASSDRLGRNEAFFGQGTRLTVV.

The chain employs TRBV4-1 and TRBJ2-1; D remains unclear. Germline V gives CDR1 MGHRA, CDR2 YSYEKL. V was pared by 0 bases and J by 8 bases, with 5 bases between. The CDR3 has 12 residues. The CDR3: CASSQDPDEQFF. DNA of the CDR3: TGCGCCAGCAGCCAAGATCCGGATGAGCAGTTCTTC.

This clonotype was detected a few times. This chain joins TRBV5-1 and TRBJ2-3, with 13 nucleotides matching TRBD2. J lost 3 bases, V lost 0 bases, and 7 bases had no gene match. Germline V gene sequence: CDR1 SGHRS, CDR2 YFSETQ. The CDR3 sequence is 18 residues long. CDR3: CASSLAGTSGERTDTQYF. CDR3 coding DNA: TGCGCCAGCAGCTTGGCCGGGACTAGCGGGGAACGGACAGATACGCAGTATTTT.

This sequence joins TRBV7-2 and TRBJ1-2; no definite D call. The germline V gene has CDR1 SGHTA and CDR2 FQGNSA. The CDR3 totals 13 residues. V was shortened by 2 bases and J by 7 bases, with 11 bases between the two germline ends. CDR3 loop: CASSLWLGSGYTF. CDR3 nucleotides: TGTGCCAGCAGCTTATGGCTTGGGTCTGGCTACACCTTC.

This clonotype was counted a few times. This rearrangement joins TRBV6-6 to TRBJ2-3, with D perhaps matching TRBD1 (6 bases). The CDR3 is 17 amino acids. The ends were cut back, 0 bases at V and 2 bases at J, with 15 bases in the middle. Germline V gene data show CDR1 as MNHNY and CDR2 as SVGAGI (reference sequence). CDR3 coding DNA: TGTGCCAGCAGTTACTCGACAGGCCCGAGGGACACAGATACGCAGTATTTT. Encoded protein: CASSYSTGPRDTDTQYF.

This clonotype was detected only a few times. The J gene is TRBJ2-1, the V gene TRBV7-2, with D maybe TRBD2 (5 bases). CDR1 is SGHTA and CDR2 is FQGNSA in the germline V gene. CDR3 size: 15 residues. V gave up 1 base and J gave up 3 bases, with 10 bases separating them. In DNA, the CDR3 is TGTGCCAGCAGCTTAGATATGGGAGTCTACAATGAGCAGTTCTTC. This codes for CASSLDMGVYNEQFF.

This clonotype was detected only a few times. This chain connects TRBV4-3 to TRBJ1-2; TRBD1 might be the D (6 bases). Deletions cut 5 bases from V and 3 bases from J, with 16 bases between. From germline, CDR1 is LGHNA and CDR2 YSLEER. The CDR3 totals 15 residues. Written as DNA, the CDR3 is TGCGCCAGCAGCGCTGGGACATCATTACACTATGGCTACACCTTC. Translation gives CASSAGTSLHYGYTF.

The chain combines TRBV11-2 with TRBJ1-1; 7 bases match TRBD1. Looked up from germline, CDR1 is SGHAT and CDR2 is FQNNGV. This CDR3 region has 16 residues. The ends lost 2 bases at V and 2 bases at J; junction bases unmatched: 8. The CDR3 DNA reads TGTGCCAGCAGCTTACCTTTCCAGGGGGGAAACACTGAAGCTTTCTTT. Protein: CASSLPFQGGNTEAFF.

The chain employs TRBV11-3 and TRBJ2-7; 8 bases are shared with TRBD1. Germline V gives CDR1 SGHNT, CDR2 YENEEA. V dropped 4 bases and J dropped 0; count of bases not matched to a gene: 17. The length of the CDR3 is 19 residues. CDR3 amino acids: CASSSSARGTGGFSYEQYF. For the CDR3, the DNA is TGTGCCAGCAGCTCCAGCGCCAGGGGGACAGGAGGATTCTCCTACGAGCAGTACTTC.

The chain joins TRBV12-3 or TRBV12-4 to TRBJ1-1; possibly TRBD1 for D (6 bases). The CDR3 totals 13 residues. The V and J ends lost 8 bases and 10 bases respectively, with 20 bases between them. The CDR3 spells CASVDRRGGRAFF. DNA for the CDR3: TGTGCCAGCGTCGACAGGAGAGGAGGGAGAGCTTTCTTT.

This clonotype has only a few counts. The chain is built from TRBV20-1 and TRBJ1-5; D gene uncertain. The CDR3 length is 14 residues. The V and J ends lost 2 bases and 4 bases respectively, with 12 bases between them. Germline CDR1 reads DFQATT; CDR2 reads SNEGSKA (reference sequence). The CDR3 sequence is CSARSPIGNQPQHF. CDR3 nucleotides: TGCAGTGCTAGATCCCCGATCGGGAATCAGCCCCAGCATTTT.

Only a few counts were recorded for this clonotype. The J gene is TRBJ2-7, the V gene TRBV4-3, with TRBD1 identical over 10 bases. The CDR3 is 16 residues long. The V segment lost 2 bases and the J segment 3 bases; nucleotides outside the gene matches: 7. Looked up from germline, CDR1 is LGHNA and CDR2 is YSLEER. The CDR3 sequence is CASSQRSGTGVYEQYF. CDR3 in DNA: TGCGCCAGCAGCCAAAGATCCGGGACAGGGGTCTACGAGCAGTACTTC.